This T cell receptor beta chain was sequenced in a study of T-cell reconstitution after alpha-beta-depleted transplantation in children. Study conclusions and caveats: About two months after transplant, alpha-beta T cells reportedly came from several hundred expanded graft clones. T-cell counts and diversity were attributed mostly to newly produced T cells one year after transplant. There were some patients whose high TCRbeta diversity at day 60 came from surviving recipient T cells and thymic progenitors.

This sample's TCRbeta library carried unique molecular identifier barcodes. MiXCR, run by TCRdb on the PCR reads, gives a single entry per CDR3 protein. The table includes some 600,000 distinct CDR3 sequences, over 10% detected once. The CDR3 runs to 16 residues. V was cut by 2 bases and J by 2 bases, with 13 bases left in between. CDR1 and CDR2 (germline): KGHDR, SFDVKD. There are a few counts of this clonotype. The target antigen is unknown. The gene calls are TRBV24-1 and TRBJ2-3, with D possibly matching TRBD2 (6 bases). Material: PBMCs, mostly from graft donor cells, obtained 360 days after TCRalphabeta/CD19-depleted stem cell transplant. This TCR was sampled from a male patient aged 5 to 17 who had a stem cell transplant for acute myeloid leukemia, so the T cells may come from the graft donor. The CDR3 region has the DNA TGTGCCACCAGTGATTCGAGCGGGCTCTACACAGATACGCAGTATTTT. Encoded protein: CATSDSSGLYTDTQYF.